Here is one T cell receptor (beta chain) with its context. This clonotype has a handful of counts. Its antigen has not been determined. It has no much larger one-base neighbor in the sample; base qualities were not kept. This sample was included in a study of identical twins (dated by TCRdb to about 2016). For the study in its entirety: TCR alpha and beta repertoires from monozygotic twins, unrelated adults of various ages and cord blood were deep-sequenced to test whether fetal clonotypes persist. To rule out contamination, replicate twin experiments were performed at different times with different library preparation protocols. What the research found in general, with its limitations: Fewer insertions were carried by abundant cord blood beta clonotypes; a weaker similar trend was observed in young adult naive repertoires, while no such trend was observed in memory repertoires. The excess sharing between twins in beta out-of-frame sequences was weaker because fewer shared sequences reduced the signal-to-noise ratio. Zero-insertion analyses could be partly confounded by invariant T cells such as MAIT and iNKT, although diverse VJ usage argued against such confounding for most clonotypes. In monozygotic twins, out-of-frame TCR alpha sharing was systematically underestimated by recombination models, although the models agreed with sharing between unrelated individuals. Compared with coincidental sharing between unrelated individuals, an excess of low generation-probability sequences was observed among out-of-frame TCR alpha sequences shared between twins. Because the same donors could not be followed over many years, the conclusions relied on cross-sectional statistical analysis.

Preparation of the library involved 5' RACE. Sequencing was performed on an Illumina HiSeq 2000. Template switching introduced a universal primer binding site; the final cDNA contained a unique molecular identifier, enabling accurate counting of TCR cDNA molecules. First-strand cDNA for TCR alpha and beta chains was synthesized from specific primers in the conserved constant-segment region. To control for contamination, every cDNA library carried two barcodes: a SMART-Mk sample barcode plus Illumina barcodes. TruSeq adapter sequences, together with Illumina sample barcodes, were added in two successive PCR steps. Sequencing of the TCR alpha and beta cDNA libraries was done on the Illumina HiSeq platform using custom primers. In the source study's methods: Raw reads were processed with MiGEC to extract unique molecular identifiers, and MiXCR was used to determine CDR3 positions. Recombination models were inferred per individual with the repgenHMM and IGoR tools using an EM algorithm. Shared clonotype analysis was performed with the tcR package in R, normalizing sharing by the product of cloneset sizes. Out-of-frame nonproductive sequences were analyzed to study raw recombination free of thymic and clonal selection effects. Starting from the raw public reads, TCRdb applied fastp trimming at Q25, assembled clones with MiXCR and retained in-frame beta chains. For every CDR3 protein sequence, its rows merge into one entry that carries the most common genes and DNA. In this record, the V and J calls reflect TCRdb's handling and not the investigators' own analysis. The sample profile shows 700,000 or so distinct CDR3 sequences; roughly 8% of them were found once. In total, the top ten clones hold around 0.98% of the sample.

All donors were healthy Caucasians. Three pairs of female monozygotic twins, all aged about 18 to 30 years, made up the twin cohort. Peripheral blood mononuclear cells were used as the source from which RNA for TCR libraries was isolated. From a lookup of the germline V gene, CDR1 and CDR2 are KGHDR and SFDVKD. Compared with germline, V lacks 6 bases and J lacks 5 bases; bases without a gene match: 6. The CDR3 contains 15 residues, cysteine and phenylalanine counted. Only CDR3 DNA is held: 45 bases, read in frame from base 1. The same sample was also studied in work on yellow fever vaccine responses in identical twins. The second investigation adds: The authors reported that the T cell response to vaccination in identical twins appeared partly convergent and partly personalized. Focusing on identical twins, the study followed the T cell clones that responded to the vaccine, and did so with precision.

The receptor comes from a woman aged 18-30 years in good health. The chain couples TRBV24-1 to TRBJ2-5, with 12 central nucleotides matching TRBD1. The sample comprised PBMCs. The sequenced DNA is TGTGCCACCAGTTATGGGACAGGGGGCCGCGAGACCCAGTACTTC. Translated, it gives CATSYGTGGRETQYF.